This is a list of T cell receptor beta chains from one sample in a study of T cells in Graves' hyperthyroidism and ophthalmopathy. One entry per CDR3 protein, called by TCRdb with MiXCR from the multiplex PCR reads. The repertoire has just under 750,000 distinct CDR3 sequences, around 40% of them found once; the top ten carry more than 25%. Input material: blood. The receptors were sampled from a woman in her forties with Graves' hyperthyroidism. The CDR3 runs from the conserved cysteine through the conserved F or W.

v_call cdr3_aa
TRBV24-1 CATSETGTAMWGYTF
TRBV11-3 CASSEQQGGEQYF
TRBV6-1 CASGDGGPGELFF
TRBV10-3 CAITPGQGLYEQYF
TRBV19 CASSLLAGSSYEQYF
TRBV13 CASSSNTPSEQYF
TRBV7-2 CASSGLAGPPATQETQYF
TRBV7-2 CASSSSPGAKGPQYF
TRBV5-1 CASSLNGAVQDEQYF
TRBV20-1 CSARGVGQGSGNTIYF
TRBV7-9 CASSQAGGGGTEAFF
TRBV12-3/TRBV12-4 CASRLGPTSPYEQYF
TRBV24-1 CATSEGGGRGNQPQHF
TRBV20-1 CSARRGIGYEQYF
TRBV2 CASYPIDNYGYTF
TRBV15 CATSRGTSGSFGETQYF